This entry concerns a single T cell receptor (beta chain). TCRdb used MiXCR to reprocess the RT-PCR reads, holding one entry per CDR3 protein. The sample consists of about a million distinct CDR3 sequences, roughly 18% of them appearing once. The entry originates in a study of patients and donors after allogeneic stem cell transplantation. Looked up from germline, CDR1 is SGDLS and CDR2 is YYNGEE. Unmatched junction bases numbered 9, after V lost 4 bases and J lost 6 bases. This CDR3 has 14 amino acids. The source is a human donor who was either an allogeneic HSCT recipient or a stem cell or donor lymphocyte infusion donor (not recorded which). It is not recorded whose cells these are; they may come from a transplant donor. This chain links TRBV9 with TRBJ1-1, with 7 bases matching TRBD1. The specimen was blood, either unsorted or a sorted T cell fraction (not recorded which). The CDR3 coding sequence is TGTGCCAGCAGCCCGGACAGGTACAAGTCTGAAGCTTTCTTT. Protein: CASSPDRYKSEAFF.